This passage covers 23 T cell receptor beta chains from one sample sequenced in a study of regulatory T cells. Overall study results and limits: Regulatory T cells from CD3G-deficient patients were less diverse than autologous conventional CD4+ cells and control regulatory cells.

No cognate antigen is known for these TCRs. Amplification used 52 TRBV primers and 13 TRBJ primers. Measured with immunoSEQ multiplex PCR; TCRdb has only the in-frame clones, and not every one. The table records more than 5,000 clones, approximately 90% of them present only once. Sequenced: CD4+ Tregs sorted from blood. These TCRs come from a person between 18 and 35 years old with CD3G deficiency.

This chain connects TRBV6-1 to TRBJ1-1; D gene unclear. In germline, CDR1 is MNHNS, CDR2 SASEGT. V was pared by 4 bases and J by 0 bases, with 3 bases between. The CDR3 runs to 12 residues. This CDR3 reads CASSALNTEAFF. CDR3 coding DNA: TGTGCCAGCAGTGCGCTGAACACTGAAGCTTTCTTT.

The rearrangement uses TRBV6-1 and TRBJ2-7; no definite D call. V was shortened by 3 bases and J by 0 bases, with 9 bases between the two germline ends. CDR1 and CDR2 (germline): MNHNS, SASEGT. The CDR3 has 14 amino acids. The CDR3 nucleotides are TGTGCCAGCAGTGACCCCAGGAGCTCCTACGAGCAGTACTTC. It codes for CASSDPRSSYEQYF.

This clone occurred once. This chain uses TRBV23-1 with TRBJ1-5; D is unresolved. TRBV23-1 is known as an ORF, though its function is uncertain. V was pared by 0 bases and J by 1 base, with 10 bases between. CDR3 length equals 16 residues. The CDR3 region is CASSQSRPRSNQPQHF. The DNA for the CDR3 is TGCGCCAGCAGTCAATCCCGACCTCGGAGCAATCAGCCCCAGCATTTT.

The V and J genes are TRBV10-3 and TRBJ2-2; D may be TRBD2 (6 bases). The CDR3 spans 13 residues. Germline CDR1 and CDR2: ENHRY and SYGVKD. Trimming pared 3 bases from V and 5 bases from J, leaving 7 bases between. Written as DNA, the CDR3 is TGTGCCATCAGTGAACGGGAGACCGGGGAGCTGTTTTTT. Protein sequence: CAISERETGELFF.

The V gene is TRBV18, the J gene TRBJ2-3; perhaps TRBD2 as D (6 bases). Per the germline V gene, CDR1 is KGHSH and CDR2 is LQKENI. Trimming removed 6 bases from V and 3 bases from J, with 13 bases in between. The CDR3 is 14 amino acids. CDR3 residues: CASSFAGRTDTQYF. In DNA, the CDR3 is TGTGCCAGCTCTTTCGCGGGGAGGACAGATACGCAGTATTTT.

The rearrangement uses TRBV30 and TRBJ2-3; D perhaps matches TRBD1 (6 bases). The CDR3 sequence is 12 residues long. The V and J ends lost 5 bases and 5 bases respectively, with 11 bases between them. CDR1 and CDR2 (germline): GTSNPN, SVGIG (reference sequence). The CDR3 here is CAWGGTRDTQYF. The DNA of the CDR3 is TGTGCCTGGGGGGGCACGAGAGATACGCAGTATTTT.

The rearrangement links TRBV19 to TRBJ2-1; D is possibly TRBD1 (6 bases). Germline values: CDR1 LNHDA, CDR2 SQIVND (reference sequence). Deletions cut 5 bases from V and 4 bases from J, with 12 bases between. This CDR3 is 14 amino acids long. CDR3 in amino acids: CASSAGATYNEQFF. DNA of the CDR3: TGTGCCAGTAGTGCAGGGGCGACATACAATGAGCAGTTCTTC.

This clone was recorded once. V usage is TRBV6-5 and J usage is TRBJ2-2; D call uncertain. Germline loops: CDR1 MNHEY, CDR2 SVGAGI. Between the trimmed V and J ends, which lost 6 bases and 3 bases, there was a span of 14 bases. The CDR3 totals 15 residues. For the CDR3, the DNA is TGTGCCAGCAGCTCTCAATCCCGGGACACCGGGGAGCTGTTTTTT. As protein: CASSSQSRDTGELFF.

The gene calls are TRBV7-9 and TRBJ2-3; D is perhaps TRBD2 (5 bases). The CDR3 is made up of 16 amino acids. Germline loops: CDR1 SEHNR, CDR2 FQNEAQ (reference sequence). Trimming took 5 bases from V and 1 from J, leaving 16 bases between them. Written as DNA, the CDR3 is TGTGCCAGCAGCCGGGGTTCTGGCGTACGCACAGATACGCAGTATTTT. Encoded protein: CASSRGSGVRTDTQYF.

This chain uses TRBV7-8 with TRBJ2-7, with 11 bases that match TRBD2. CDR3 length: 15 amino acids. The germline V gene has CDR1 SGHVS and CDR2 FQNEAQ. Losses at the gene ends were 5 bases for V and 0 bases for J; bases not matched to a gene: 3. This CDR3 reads CASSVGLAGSYEQYF. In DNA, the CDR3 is TGTGCCAGCAGCGTCGGACTAGCGGGCTCCTACGAGCAGTACTTC.

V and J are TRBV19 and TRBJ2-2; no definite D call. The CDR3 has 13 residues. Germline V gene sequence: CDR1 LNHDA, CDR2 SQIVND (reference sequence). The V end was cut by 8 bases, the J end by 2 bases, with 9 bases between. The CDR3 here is CASSNPNTGELFF. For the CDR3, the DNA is TGTGCCAGTTCCAATCCTAACACCGGGGAGCTGTTTTTT.

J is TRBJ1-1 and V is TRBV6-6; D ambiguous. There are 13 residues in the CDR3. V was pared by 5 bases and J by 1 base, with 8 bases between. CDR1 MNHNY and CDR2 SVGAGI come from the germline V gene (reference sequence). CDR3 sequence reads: CASSQTRNTEAFF. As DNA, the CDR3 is TGTGCCAGCAGTCAAACAAGGAACACTGAAGCTTTCTTT.

The CDR3 loop is CASSVRTGILEQYF. The CDR3 coding sequence is TGTGCCAGCAGTGTAAGGACAGGGATTCTCGAGCAGTACTTC. The chain uses TRBV6-1 and TRBJ2-7; 8 nucleotides align to TRBD1. The CDR3 loop spans 14 amino acids. V shed 4 bases, J shed 6 bases, and the junction held 8 bases outside the gene matches. Germline values: CDR1 MNHNS, CDR2 SASEGT.

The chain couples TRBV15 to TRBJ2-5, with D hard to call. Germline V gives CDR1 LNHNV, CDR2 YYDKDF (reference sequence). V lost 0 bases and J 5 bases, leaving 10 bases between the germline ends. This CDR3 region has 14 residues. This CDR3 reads CATSRDYGQETQYF. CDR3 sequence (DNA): TGTGCCACCAGCAGAGATTATGGGCAGGAGACCCAGTACTTC. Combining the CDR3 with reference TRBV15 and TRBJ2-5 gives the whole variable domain DAMVIQNPRYQVTQFGKPVTLSCSQTLNHNVMYWYQQKSSQAPKLLFHYYDKDFNNEADTPDNFQSRRPNTSFCFLDIRSPGLGDTAMYLCATSRDYGQETQYFGPGTRLLVL.

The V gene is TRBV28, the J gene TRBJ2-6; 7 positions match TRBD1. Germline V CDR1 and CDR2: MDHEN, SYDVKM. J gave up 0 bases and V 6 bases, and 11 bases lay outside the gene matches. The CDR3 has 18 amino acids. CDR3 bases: TGTGCCAGCAGACCCTACAGGGGACGGGACTCTGGGGCCAACGTCCTGACTTTC. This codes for CASRPYRGRDSGANVLTF.

CDR3 DNA sequence: TGTGCCATCAGTGACCGGGACAGGGACTTGGGTGAGCAGTTCTTC. Its protein is CAISDRDRDLGEQFF. The chain employs TRBV10-3 and TRBJ2-1; 9 nucleotides agree with TRBD1. CDR3 size: 15 residues. Germline lookup yields CDR1 ENHRY and CDR2 SYGVKD. The junction had 9 bases not matched to a gene; V was cut back by 3 bases and J by 9 bases.

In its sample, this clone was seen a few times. This CDR3 is CASSPGIGGRYEQYF. CDR3 sequence (DNA): TGCGCCAGCAGCCCAGGGATAGGGGGGCGGTACGAGCAGTACTTC. The chain links TRBV5-1 to TRBJ2-7, with D tentatively TRBD1 or TRBD2 (6 bases each). This CDR3 has 15 amino acids. Germline lookup yields CDR1 SGHRS and CDR2 YFSETQ. V was trimmed by 4 bases and J by 4 bases, leaving 18 bases between them.

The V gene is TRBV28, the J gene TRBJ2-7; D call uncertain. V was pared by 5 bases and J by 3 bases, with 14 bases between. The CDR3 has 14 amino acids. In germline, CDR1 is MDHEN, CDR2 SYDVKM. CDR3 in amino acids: CASSQISALYEQYF. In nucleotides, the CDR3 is TGTGCCAGCAGTCAGATTTCAGCGCTCTACGAGCAGTACTTC.

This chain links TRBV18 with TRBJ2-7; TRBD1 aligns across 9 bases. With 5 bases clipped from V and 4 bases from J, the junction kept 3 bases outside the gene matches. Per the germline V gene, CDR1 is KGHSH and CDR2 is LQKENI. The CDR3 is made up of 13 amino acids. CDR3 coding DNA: TGTGCCAGCTCAATGGGACAGGGTTACGAGCAGTACTTC. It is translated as CASSMGQGYEQYF.

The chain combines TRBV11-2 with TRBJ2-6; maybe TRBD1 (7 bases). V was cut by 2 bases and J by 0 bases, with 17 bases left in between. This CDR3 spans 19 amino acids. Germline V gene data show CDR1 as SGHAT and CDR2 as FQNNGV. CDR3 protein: CASSLRYSGGYSGANVLTF. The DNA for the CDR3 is TGTGCCAGCAGCTTACGTTACTCAGGGGGGTACTCTGGGGCCAACGTCCTGACTTTC.

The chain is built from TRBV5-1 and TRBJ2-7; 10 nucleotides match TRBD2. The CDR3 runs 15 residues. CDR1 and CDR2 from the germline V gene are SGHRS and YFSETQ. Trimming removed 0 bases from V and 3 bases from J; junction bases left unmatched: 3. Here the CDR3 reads CASSLGTSGNYEQYF. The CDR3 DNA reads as TGCGCCAGCAGCTTGGGGACTAGCGGAAACTACGAGCAGTACTTC.

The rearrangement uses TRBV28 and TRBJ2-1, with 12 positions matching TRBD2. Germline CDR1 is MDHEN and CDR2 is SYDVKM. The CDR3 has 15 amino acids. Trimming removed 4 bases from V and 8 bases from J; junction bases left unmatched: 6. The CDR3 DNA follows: TGTGCCAGCAGTTCCCTAGCGGGAGGGCGGTATGAGCAGTTCTTC. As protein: CASSSLAGGRYEQFF.

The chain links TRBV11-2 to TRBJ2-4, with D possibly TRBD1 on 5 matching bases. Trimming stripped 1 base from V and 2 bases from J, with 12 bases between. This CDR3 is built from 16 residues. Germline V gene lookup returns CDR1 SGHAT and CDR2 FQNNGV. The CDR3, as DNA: TGTGCCAGCAGCTTAGGCAGGCAGGGTACCAAAAACATTCAGTACTTC. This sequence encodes CASSLGRQGTKNIQYF.